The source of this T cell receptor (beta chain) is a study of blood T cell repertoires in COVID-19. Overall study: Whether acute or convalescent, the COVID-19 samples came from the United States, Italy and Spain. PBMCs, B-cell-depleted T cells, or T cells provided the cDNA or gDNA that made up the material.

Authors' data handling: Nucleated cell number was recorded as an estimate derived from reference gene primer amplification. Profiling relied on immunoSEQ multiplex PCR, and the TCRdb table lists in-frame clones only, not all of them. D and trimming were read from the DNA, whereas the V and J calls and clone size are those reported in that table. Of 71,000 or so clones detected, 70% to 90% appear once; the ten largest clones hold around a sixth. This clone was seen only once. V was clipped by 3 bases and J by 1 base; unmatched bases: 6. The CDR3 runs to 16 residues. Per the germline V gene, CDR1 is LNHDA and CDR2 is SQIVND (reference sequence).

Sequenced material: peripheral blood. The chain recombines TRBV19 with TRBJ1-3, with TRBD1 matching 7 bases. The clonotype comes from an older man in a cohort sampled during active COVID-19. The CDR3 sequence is CASSILSGQSGNTIYF. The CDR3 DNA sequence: TGTGCCAGTAGTATCCTGTCGGGACAGTCTGGAAACACCATATATTTT.